The next 28 T cell receptor beta chains were all read from a single sample in a study of T-cell memory formation after mild COVID-19. TCRdb re-called the 5' RACE reads with MiXCR, one entry per CDR3 protein. This sample has roughly 190,000 distinct CDR3 sequences; 27% occur once, and the top ten carry approximately 10%. The sequencing sample was made of PBMCs or a T cell subset sorted from them (not recorded which). These receptors were obtained from an adult woman who had mild COVID-19 (a few samples of this study predate the infection). Cell type and time point are not known.

There are a few counts of this clonotype. The genes are TRBV7-2 and TRBJ2-2, with 8 nucleotides matching TRBD2. Germline V gives CDR1 SGHTA, CDR2 FQGNSA. V gave up 0 bases and J gave up 4 bases; unmatched junction bases: 4. The CDR3 is 16 amino acids. As DNA, the CDR3 is TGTGCCAGCAGCTTAGCCCCGGGAGGGGGCACCGGGGAGCTGTTTTTT. This codes for CASSLAPGGGTGELFF.

The V gene is TRBV7-9, the J gene TRBJ2-1; 12 bases map to TRBD2. Per the germline V gene, CDR1 is SEHNR and CDR2 is FQNEAQ (reference sequence). After removal of 3 bases from V and 4 bases from J, the junction contained 7 bases not matched to a gene. The CDR3 consists of 17 residues. The CDR3 loop is CASSLTGLAGSYNEQFF. The CDR3, as DNA: TGTGCCAGCAGCTTGACCGGACTAGCGGGGAGTTACAATGAGCAGTTCTTC.

This rearrangement joins TRBV7-2 to TRBJ2-7, with 9 bases matching TRBD1. The trim removed 6 bases at V and 6 bases at J, leaving 9 bases unmatched. This CDR3 contains 14 residues. Per the germline V gene, CDR1 is SGHTA and CDR2 is FQGNSA. The CDR3 DNA sequence: TGTGCCAGCAGATCACAGGGGGCAGAGTCCGAGCAGTACTTC. Protein sequence: CASRSQGAESEQYF.

This clonotype was counted a few times. The gene calls are TRBV7-8 and TRBJ2-1; 14 nucleotides agree with TRBD2. V shed 2 bases and J 8 bases; nucleotides not matched to a gene: 8. The CDR3 spans 17 residues. Looked up from germline, CDR1 is SGHVS and CDR2 is FQNEAQ. The CDR3 loop reads CASSLLTSGRVGHEQFF. The DNA of the CDR3 is TGTGCCAGCAGCTTACTGACTAGCGGGAGGGTTGGGCATGAGCAGTTCTTC.

This clonotype appeared a few times. The rearrangement joins TRBV7-6 to TRBJ2-1; either TRBD1 or TRBD2 may supply D (7 bases each). Trimming cost V 5 bases and J 2 bases, with 13 bases left between them. Germline V gene sequence: CDR1 SGHVS, CDR2 FNYEAQ. CDR3 length equals 15 residues. This CDR3 is CASSPSGTAYNEQFF. CDR3 nucleotide sequence: TGTGCCAGCAGCCCGAGCGGGACAGCCTACAATGAGCAGTTCTTC.

This clonotype was detected only a few times. The chain carries TRBV3-1 and TRBJ1-3; D might be TRBD1 (5 bases). CDR3 length equals 12 residues. Trimming cost V 4 bases and J 9 bases, with 10 bases left between them. The germline CDR1 and CDR2 sequences are LGHDT and YNNKEL (reference sequence). In nucleotides, the CDR3 is TGTGCCAGCAGCCCGGGGACTCGCACCATATATTTT. The encoded protein is CASSPGTRTIYF.

In this sample, this clonotype turned up many times. This rearrangement joins TRBV6-5 to TRBJ2-3; maybe TRBD2 (6 bases). The CDR3 has 11 residues. V lost 6 bases to trimming and J lost 9 bases, with 10 bases between them. Germline assignment: CDR1 MNHEY and CDR2 SVGAGI. CDR3 in DNA: TGTGCCAGCAGCCTCGGGGGAACGCAGTATTTT. Its protein product is CASSLGGTQYF.

V gene TRBV29-1 combines with J gene TRBJ2-1, with a possible D match to TRBD2 (5 bases). CDR3 length equals 14 residues. The germline V gene encodes CDR1 SQVTM and CDR2 ANQGSEA. Trimming cost V 4 bases and J 5 bases, with 15 bases left between them. CDR3 coding DNA: TGCAGCGTTGGGGAGCGGAGGAGAAACAATGAGCAGTTCTTC. Its translation: CSVGERRRNNEQFF.

This CDR3 reads CASSQDRVVGSPLHF. The CDR3 DNA sequence: TGCGCCAGCAGCCAGGACAGGGTAGTTGGCTCACCCCTCCACTTT. The rearrangement links TRBV5-1 to TRBJ1-6, with TRBD1 matching 8 bases. This CDR3 spans 15 amino acids. Germline V gene lookup returns CDR1 SGHRS and CDR2 YFSETQ. V was pared by 4 bases and J by 10 bases, with 10 bases of the junction left unmatched.

This clonotype was picked up many times. V usage is TRBV15 and J usage is TRBJ2-3, with D maybe TRBD1 (6 bases). Trimming shortened V by 1 base and J by 0 bases, and 14 bases separated the two germline ends. The germline gives CDR1 LNHNV, CDR2 YYDKDF (reference sequence). This CDR3 contains 17 residues. The CDR3 is CATSRVRGVSSTDTQYF. CDR3 DNA sequence: TGTGCCACCAGCAGAGTCAGGGGAGTCTCTAGCACAGATACGCAGTATTTT.

This clonotype was seen a handful of times. The gene calls are TRBV29-1 and TRBJ2-1, with TRBD2 matching 8 bases. The CDR3 runs to 15 residues. The junction had 7 bases not matched to a gene; V was cut back by 4 bases and J by 2 bases. The germline V gene has CDR1 SQVTM and CDR2 ANQGSEA. The CDR3 nucleotides are TGCAGCGTTGTCATACGGGAGGGCCCCTACAATGAGCAGTTCTTC. The encoded protein is CSVVIREGPYNEQFF.

The gene calls are TRBV7-9 and TRBJ1-2, with D hard to call. CDR3 size: 13 residues. V lost 10 bases to trimming and J lost 4 bases, with 16 bases between them. Germline loops: CDR1 SEHNR, CDR2 FQNEAQ (reference sequence). Written as DNA, the CDR3 is TGTGCCACCGGGGAGGGTAGGACCTATGGCTACACCTTC. Protein: CATGEGRTYGYTF.

The chain combines TRBV9 with TRBJ2-7; TRBD2 agrees at 9 bases. The CDR3 is 14 amino acids. Losses at the gene ends were 4 bases for V and 5 bases for J; bases not matched to a gene: 7. In germline, CDR1 is SGDLS, CDR2 YYNGEE. The CDR3 loop reads CASSHSGSAHEQYF. The CDR3 DNA follows: TGTGCCAGCAGCCATAGCGGGAGTGCCCACGAGCAGTACTTC. Variable domain in full (rest from reference TRBV9 and TRBJ2-7): DSGVTQTPKHLITATGQRVTLRCSPRSGDLSVYWYQQSLDQGLQFLIQYYNGEERAKGNILERFSAQQFPDLHSELNLSSLELGDSALYFCASSHSGSAHEQYFGPGTRLTVT.

The chain uses TRBV5-1 and TRBJ1-3; possible D gene TRBD1, 6 bases. In germline, CDR1 is SGHRS, CDR2 YFSETQ. The germline V and J ends were trimmed by 7 bases and 0 bases, with 26 bases remaining between them. CDR3 size: 19 residues. In DNA form, the CDR3 reads TGCGCCAGCCGCTATGGAGAGCAATCGGGACAAGACTCTGGAAACACCATATATTTT. It yields the protein CASRYGEQSGQDSGNTIYF.

The CDR3 here is CASSLEGGHGNEQFF. Here the CDR3 DNA reads TGTGCCAGCAGCTTAGAAGGCGGGCACGGCAATGAGCAGTTCTTC. The chain employs TRBV7-9 and TRBJ2-1; D perhaps matches TRBD2 (5 bases). V lost 1 base and J 6 bases, leaving 13 bases between the germline ends. The CDR3 runs 15 residues. CDR1 is SEHNR and CDR2 is FQNEAQ in the germline V gene (reference sequence).

The table lists this clonotype with a few counts. This chain links TRBV7-8 with TRBJ2-5; 10 bases are a match to TRBD2. The CDR3 contains 20 residues. With 0 bases clipped from V and 2 bases from J, the junction kept 15 bases outside the gene matches. The germline V gene encodes CDR1 SGHVS and CDR2 FQNEAQ. CDR3 DNA sequence: TGTGCCAGCAGCTTAGCGACCCCAGCGGGGGGGCGGTCGCCTCAAGAGACCCAGTACTTC. Protein sequence: CASSLATPAGGRSPQETQYF.

In its sample, this clonotype was seen a few times. The chain employs TRBV7-9 and TRBJ2-1; 9 positions agree with TRBD2. The CDR3 has 16 residues. V lost 0 bases to trimming and J lost 6 bases; unmatched junction nucleotides: 6. CDR1 SEHNR and CDR2 FQNEAQ come from the germline V gene (reference sequence). In DNA, the CDR3 is TGTGCCAGCAGCTTAGCGTTAGCGGGAGTTCTCAATGAGCAGTTCTTC. This gives the protein CASSLALAGVLNEQFF.

This clonotype has more than one count but fewer than ten. The V call is TRBV3-1, the J call TRBJ2-1; 10 bases map to TRBD2. There are 14 residues in the CDR3. V was pared by 7 bases and J by 8 bases, with 8 bases of the junction left unmatched. Per germline, CDR1 LGHDT and CDR2 YNNKEL (reference sequence). CDR3 DNA sequence: TGTGCCAGCACCGAGCGGGGGGGCTCCGATGAGCAGTTCTTC. Its translation is CASTERGGSDEQFF.

This rearrangement joins TRBV7-6 to TRBJ2-5; D is ambiguous. The V end lost 8 bases, the J end lost 1 base, and 14 bases lay between the germline ends. The germline V gene has CDR1 SGHVS and CDR2 FNYEAQ. The CDR3 is made up of 14 amino acids. The CDR3 here is CASGDPEIQETQYF. CDR3 sequence (DNA): TGTGCCAGCGGCGATCCGGAGATCCAAGAGACCCAGTACTTC.

This clonotype showed up many times. V usage is TRBV3-1 and J usage is TRBJ2-3; TRBD2 is a possible D gene (6 bases). CDR3 length: 14 residues. Germline V lookup: CDR1 LGHDT, CDR2 YNNKEL (reference sequence). The ends were cut back, 3 bases at V and 0 bases at J, with 7 bases in the middle. The CDR3: CASSQTSSTDTQYF. In nucleotides, the CDR3 is TGTGCCAGCAGCCAGACTAGTAGCACAGATACGCAGTATTTT.

The gene calls are TRBV19 and TRBJ2-2; D is tentatively TRBD1 or TRBD2 (5 bases each). The CDR3 contains 13 residues. Germline V lookup: CDR1 LNHDA, CDR2 SQIVND (reference sequence). The V and J ends lost 6 bases and 7 bases respectively, with 12 bases between them. For the CDR3, the DNA is TGTGCCAGTAGAGCCAGGGAGAGCGGGGAGCTGTTTTTT. Residues: CASRARESGELFF.

This clonotype turned up a few times. The chain recombines TRBV20-1 with TRBJ2-1, with 8 nucleotides matching TRBD2. CDR1 and CDR2 (germline): DFQATT, SNEGSKA (reference sequence). There are 18 residues in the CDR3. Losses at the gene ends were 1 base for V and 2 bases for J; bases not matched to a gene: 13. The CDR3, as DNA: TGCAGTGCTAGAGGGGTTGGACTAGCCCCAATTACCTACAATGAGCAGTTCTTC. This sequence encodes CSARGVGLAPITYNEQFF.

This clonotype occurred a few times. DNA of the CDR3: TGTGCCAGCAGCTCCCAAACAGGGGCGACGGAAGAGACCCAGTACTTC. It codes for CASSSQTGATEETQYF. This chain uses TRBV5-5 with TRBJ2-5, with 7 nucleotides matching TRBD1. Germline loops: CDR1 SGHKS, CDR2 YYEKEE (reference sequence). With 3 bases clipped from V and 3 bases from J, the junction kept 11 bases outside the gene matches. The CDR3 length is 16 residues.

The chain carries TRBV7-6 and TRBJ2-2, with 8 bases aligning to TRBD1. V trimming: 1 base; J trimming: 7 bases; junction bases outside the gene matches: 2. The CDR3 runs to 14 residues. Germline assignment: CDR1 SGHVS and CDR2 FNYEAQ. DNA of the CDR3: TGTGCCAGCAGCTTAGGGACAGGGATCGGGGAGCTGTTTTTT. Translated: CASSLGTGIGELFF.

In this sample, this clonotype turned up a few times. This chain links TRBV5-1 with TRBJ2-3; D gene uncertain. Trimming took 0 bases from V and 11 from J, leaving 10 bases between them. CDR1 and CDR2 (germline): SGHRS, YFSETQ. The CDR3 runs 12 residues. This CDR3 reads CASSLDQVRQYF. CDR3 DNA: TGCGCCAGCAGCTTGGATCAGGTTCGGCAGTATTTT.

The chain joins TRBV29-1 to TRBJ1-2; 7 nucleotides align to TRBD1. Germline loops: CDR1 SQVTM, CDR2 ANQGSEA. V shed 6 bases, J shed 4 bases, and the junction held 17 bases outside the gene matches. The CDR3 consists of 16 residues. The DNA for the CDR3 is TGCAGCGTCGGAGGGGGACAGCAGAAACGCTTCTATGGCTACACCTTC. Its translation is CSVGGGQQKRFYGYTF.

This clonotype was recorded a few times. Written as DNA, the CDR3 is TGCGCCAGCAGCGATCCCACCGGGGAGCTGTTTTTT. As protein: CASSDPTGELFF. This chain connects TRBV4-3 to TRBJ2-2; D remains unclear. Germline V gives CDR1 LGHNA, CDR2 YSLEER. The CDR3 loop spans 12 amino acids. The V end was cut by 5 bases, the J end by 4 bases, with 5 bases between.

A few counts support this clonotype. The chain carries TRBV5-1 and TRBJ2-7; D unresolved. CDR3 length equals 11 residues. Trimming removed 5 bases from V and 3 bases from J, with 6 bases in between. Germline CDR1 SGHRS, CDR2 YFSETQ. CDR3 in amino acids: CASRADYEQYF. CDR3 DNA: TGCGCCAGCAGAGCAGACTACGAGCAGTACTTC.